This T cell receptor (beta chain) appears in the sequencing data of a study of shared clonotypes between healthy human individuals. Germline V gene sequence: CDR1 SGHRS, CDR2 YFSETQ. Trimming cost V 4 bases and J 0 bases, with 14 bases left between them. The CDR3 runs 16 residues. Concerning this clone itself: As yet, its antigen is unknown.

Naive CD8 cells, CD45RO-negative and positively selected for CCR7, excluded terminally differentiated effector memory CD45RA+ cells. Here immunoSEQ multiplex PCR was the method, and the copy in TCRdb shows in-frame clones only, minus some. The sample has about 2.2 million clones, 93% seen once. Study-level findings and limits: Sequencing depth was expected to affect clonotype sharing among donors.

Sequenced input: naive CD8+ T cells from PBMCs. The sequence derives from a man younger than 30 in good health. Some clones in this sample may be carry-over from other donors' samples. The rearrangement joins TRBV5-1 to TRBJ2-1; D unresolved. The CDR3 DNA sequence: TGCGCCAGCAGCCCCCCCCCGGAGAGCTCCTACAATGAGCAGTTCTTC. This encodes CASSPPPESSYNEQFF.